Listed below are T cell receptor beta chains from one sample, sequenced in a study of OX40 agonist ivuxolimab in advanced cancers. Measured with immunoSEQ multiplex PCR; TCRdb has only the in-frame clones, and not every one. This sample carries 55,000 to 65,000 clones, around 80% of them seen once, and the ten largest clones take around 2.1%. Sequencing used CD4+ or CD8+ T cells sorted from blood, obtained in a trial of the OX40 agonist ivuxolimab. The receptor source for this set is an adult with an advanced solid tumor such as melanoma, head and neck, liver or kidney cancer. Each CDR3 is given with its conserved first and last residue. The D gene is left open where the match is weak. Where a row states a size, it is once, few, many or the class of an expanded clone; other rows omit it.

V	D	size	J	DNA	CDR3
TRBV7-2	NA	NA	TRBJ2-3	TGTGCCAGCAGCTTAGAGGCAGAGGATACGCAGTATTTT	CASSLEAEDTQYF
TRBV6-1	TRBD1	NA	TRBJ2-7	TGTGCCATCATAATGACAGGGGGAGCGTACGAGCAGTACTTC	CAIIMTGGAYEQYF
TRBV7-2	TRBD1	NA	TRBJ2-1	TGTGCCAGCAGCTTAATGGGACAGGGCCCCGATGAGCAGTTCTTC	CASSLMGQGPDEQFF
TRBV21-1	NA	few	TRBJ2-6	TGTGCCAGCAGCAAAGCGCCCCGGGGGACTGGGGCCAACGTCCTGACTTTC	CASSKAPRGTGANVLTF
TRBV10-2	TRBD1	NA	TRBJ2-5	TGCGCCAGCAGCGACAGGGGGGGAGTCCAAGAGACCCAGTACTTC	CASSDRGGVQETQYF
TRBV6-5	TRBD2	once	TRBJ2-7	TGTGCCAGCAGGTCTAGCGGGAGGAAGTACGAGCAGTACTTC	CASRSSGRKYEQYF
TRBV10-3	NA	few	TRBJ2-7	TGTGCCATCAGGGAGTCAGGGGACGATTCCTACGAGCAGTACTTC	CAIRESGDDSYEQYF
TRBV19	NA	NA	TRBJ1-6	TGTGCCAGTAGTTCGCCCGCCGGACAAATCTCCTATAATTCACCCCTCCACTTT	CASSSPAGQISYNSPLHF
TRBV7-3	TRBD2	NA	TRBJ2-3	TGTGCCAGCAGCTCTGGGGCTAGCGGGAGCGAAGGGCTTGGGAGAGGGACGCAGTATTTT	CASSSGASGSEGLGRGTQYF
TRBV28	NA	NA	TRBJ2-2	TGTGCCAGCAGTTTAGGGGACGGGGAGCTGTTTTTT	CASSLGDGELFF
TRBV9	NA	NA	TRBJ2-1	TGTGCCAGCAGCGTAGCTGGGAGTCGGATTAATGAGCAGTTCTTC	CASSVAGSRINEQFF
TRBV5-4	NA	NA	TRBJ1-1	TGTGCCAGCAGCTCACAGGGTACTTCTGAAGCTTTCTTT	CASSSQGTSEAFF
TRBV9	NA	once	TRBJ2-7	TGTGCCAGCAGCCCCCTCGTTGCGGGCCACGAGCAGTACTTC	CASSPLVAGHEQYF
TRBV10-3	TRBD1	NA	TRBJ1-1	TGTGCCATCAGTGACTCGACAGGGGGCACTGAAGCTTTCTTT	CAISDSTGGTEAFF
TRBV5-1	NA	NA	TRBJ1-3	TGCGCCAGCAGCTTGGGAGGGGGAAACACCATATATTTT	CASSLGGGNTIYF
TRBV19	NA	NA	TRBJ1-5	TGTGCCAGTAGTAAAAACACAGGGCCCAATCAGCCCCAGCATTTT	CASSKNTGPNQPQHF
TRBV2	TRBD1	NA	TRBJ2-3	TGTGCCAGCAGTGGGGGACAGGGGGTTGCCGATACGCAGTATTTT	CASSGGQGVADTQYF
TRBV6-1	NA	NA	TRBJ2-7	TGTGCCGCGGGACAGCTCTCCTACGAGCAGTACTTC	CAAGQLSYEQYF
TRBV10-3	NA	NA	TRBJ1-1	TGTGCCATCGGACAGTCGAACACTGAAGCTTTCTTT	CAIGQSNTEAFF
TRBV28	NA	few	TRBJ1-5	TGTGCCAGCAGACCAGACAACAATCAGCCCCAGCATTTT	CASRPDNNQPQHF
TRBV2	TRBD2	NA	TRBJ2-2	TGTGCCAGCAGTGCCTTTCTAGCGGGGACCGGGGAGCTGTTTTTT	CASSAFLAGTGELFF
TRBV5-1	NA	NA	TRBJ1-1	TGCGCCAGCAGGTCCGACACGTTCAAAAAAGCTTTCTTT	CASRSDTFKKAFF
TRBV11-2	TRBD2	NA	TRBJ2-5	TGTGCCAGCAGCTTAGGGACTAGCGGAAGGGGGGACCAGTACTTC	CASSLGTSGRGDQYF
TRBV2	TRBD1	NA	TRBJ1-2	TGTGCCGCCCAGGGGGGGGAAGGCTACACCTTC	CAAQGGEGYTF
TRBV4-1	TRBD1	few	TRBJ2-3	TGCGCCAGCAGCCAAGAAGGCCCGGGACAGGGTACAGATACGCAGTATTTT	CASSQEGPGQGTDTQYF
TRBV10-1	TRBD2	NA	TRBJ2-1	TGCGCCAGCAGTGACCTAGCGGGATCCCCCTACAATGAGCAGTTCTTC	CASSDLAGSPYNEQFF
TRBV19	NA	NA	TRBJ1-5	TGTGCCAGTAGTCCCGGGGGTTACAATCAGCCCCAGCATTTT	CASSPGGYNQPQHF
TRBV11-3	NA	NA	TRBJ2-3	TGTGCCAGCAGCTATGATACTAGCACAGATACGCAGTATTTT	CASSYDTSTDTQYF
TRBV30	NA	NA	TRBJ1-2	TGTGCCTGGAGTGTACAGCCGGGAGCCTATGGCTACACCTTC	CAWSVQPGAYGYTF
TRBV4-2	NA	few	TRBJ2-7	TGTGCCAGCAGCCACCCTCGGGCGGGGAAGGAGCAGTACTTC	CASSHPRAGKEQYF
TRBV6-7	NA	NA	TRBJ1-4	TGTGCCAGCAGTTATCAGGGAAATGAAAAACTGTTTTTT	CASSYQGNEKLFF
TRBV6-6	NA	NA	TRBJ2-4	TGTGCCAGCAGTTCGCCAGGGGCCAAAAACATTCAGTACTTC	CASSSPGAKNIQYF
TRBV30	NA	NA	TRBJ2-6	TGTGCCACCACCCAGGGATCCGGGGCCAACGTCCTGACTTTC	CATTQGSGANVLTF
TRBV7-9	NA	NA	TRBJ2-2	TGTGCCAGCAGCCCAGGAGGCACCGGGGAGCTGTTTTTT	CASSPGGTGELFF
TRBV7-9	TRBD1	NA	TRBJ2-2	TGTGCCAGCAGACCGGGACAGGCGAACACCGGGGAGCTGTTTTTT	CASRPGQANTGELFF
TRBV28	NA	NA	TRBJ2-7	TGTGCCAGCAGTTTGAGTCACGAGCAGTACTTC	CASSLSHEQYF
TRBV5-1	TRBD1	NA	TRBJ1-4	TGCGCCAGCAGCTTGGGAGACAGGGGCGGTGAAAAACTGTTTTTT	CASSLGDRGGEKLFF